One sample yielded the 30 T cell receptor beta chains listed below, sequenced in a study of identical twins. TCRdb re-analysed the 5' RACE reads in MiXCR, keeping a single row per CDR3 protein. The sample has approximately 550,000 distinct CDR3 sequences; about a fifth are singletons. These same data were also listed under a study on yellow fever vaccine responses in identical twins.

The sequencing sample was made of CD4+ T cells sorted from blood. These receptor sequences come from a woman between 18 and 29 years old in good health.

This rearrangement joins TRBV3-1 to TRBJ2-2; no clear D gene. The V gene's germline CDR1 is LGHDT and CDR2 YNNKEL (reference sequence). The CDR3 loop spans 13 amino acids. Trimming removed 4 bases at V and 4 bases at J, with 7 bases between. The CDR3 reads CASSRTLTGELFF. CDR3 nucleotides: TGTGCCAGCAGCCGGACCCTCACCGGGGAGCTGTTTTTT.

This chain's CDR3 is CASSSLAVIYNEQFF. For the CDR3, the DNA is TGTGCCAGCAGCTCACTAGCGGTTATATACAATGAGCAGTTCTTC. The V gene is TRBV11-2, the J gene TRBJ2-1, with TRBD2 matching 8 bases. Germline lookup yields CDR1 SGHAT and CDR2 FQNNGV. There are 15 residues in the CDR3. V lost 4 bases to trimming and J lost 4 bases; unmatched junction nucleotides: 6. The whole variable domain, filled in from reference TRBV11-2 and TRBJ2-1, reads EAGVAQSPRYKIIEKRQSVAFWCNPISGHATLYWYQQILGQGPKLLIQFQNNGVVDDSQLPKDRFSAERLKGVDSTLKIQPAKLEDSAVYLCASSSLAVIYNEQFFGPGTRLTVL.

In its sample, this clonotype was seen a few times. The V gene is TRBV12-3 or TRBV12-4, the J gene TRBJ1-4; TRBD1 is a possible D gene (6 bases). This CDR3 has 15 residues. V was shortened by 6 bases and J by 9 bases, with 20 bases between the two germline ends. The CDR3 region has the DNA TGTGCCAGCAGCCCCGCCGCGAGGGGGAGGAAAAAACTGTTTTTT. This gives the protein CASSPAARGRKKLFF.

This clonotype occurred a few times. The J gene is TRBJ1-2, the V gene TRBV12-3 or TRBV12-4; D remains ambiguous. The V gene lost 6 bases and the J gene lost 8 bases, with 16 bases spanning the gap. This CDR3 contains 13 residues. The DNA for the CDR3 is TGTGCCAGCAGCCGGAGGGCGCGCCGGGGCTACACCTTC. It yields the protein CASSRRARRGYTF.

This clonotype was observed a few times. For the CDR3, the DNA is TGTGCCAGCAGCACGACAGCGGGACAAAGTCGGAATGAGCAGTTCTTC. It encodes CASSTTAGQSRNEQFF. J is TRBJ2-1 and V is TRBV7-2; a possible D gene is TRBD2 (7 bases). Trimming removed 5 bases from V and 7 bases from J, with 21 bases in between. CDR1 is SGHTA, CDR2 FQGNSA, per germline. The CDR3 loop spans 16 amino acids.

This clonotype was found a few times. The chain has TRBV6-1 and TRBJ2-2, with D possibly being TRBD1 (6 bases). V was cut by 6 bases and J by 0 bases, with 14 bases left in between. This CDR3 is 16 amino acids long. Per germline, CDR1 MNHNS and CDR2 SASEGT. The CDR3 here is CASSQGTTANTGELFF. The CDR3 nucleotides are TGTGCCAGCAGCCAGGGGACGACTGCGAACACCGGGGAGCTGTTTTTT.

V and J are TRBV7-9 and TRBJ2-7, with D unclear. Germline V gives CDR1 SEHNR, CDR2 FQNEAQ (reference sequence). CDR3 length: 14 residues. The V end lost 5 bases, the J end lost 4 bases, and 15 bases lay between the germline ends. DNA of the CDR3: TGTGCCAGCAGCCCAAGATACCCCAAATACGAGCAGTACTTC. This gives the protein CASSPRYPKYEQYF.

The V call is TRBV12-3 or TRBV12-4, the J call TRBJ2-7; 10 bases match TRBD1. V lost 5 bases to trimming and J lost 5 bases; unmatched junction nucleotides: 6. The CDR3 totals 14 residues. The CDR3 sequence is CASSIPGTGDEQYF. CDR3 sequence (DNA): TGTGCCAGCAGTATACCCGGGACAGGGGACGAGCAGTACTTC.

V is TRBV7-9 and J is TRBJ1-1; 8 bases agree with TRBD1. The CDR3 length is 18 residues. The trim removed 4 bases at V and 11 bases at J, leaving 24 bases unmatched. The germline gives CDR1 SEHNR, CDR2 FQNEAQ (reference sequence). The CDR3 nucleotides are TGTGCCAGCAGCTCCCCCCGCGGTTCGGCAGGGGGCTCCGTTGGGGCTTTCTTT. This codes for CASSSPRGSAGGSVGAFF.

The chain couples TRBV15 to TRBJ2-1, with no clear D. Trimming stripped 4 bases from V and 3 bases from J, with 13 bases between. Germline V gives CDR1 LNHNV, CDR2 YYDKDF (reference sequence). The CDR3 runs 15 residues. CDR3 sequence reads: CATSKVGRYYNEQFF. The CDR3 coding sequence is TGTGCCACCAGCAAAGTGGGCAGGTACTACAATGAGCAGTTCTTC.

The chain couples TRBV27 to TRBJ2-1, with D tentatively TRBD2 (5 bases). Per germline, CDR1 MNHEY and CDR2 SMNVEV (reference sequence). This CDR3 spans 16 amino acids. Trimming took 3 bases from V and 1 from J, leaving 13 bases between them. CDR3 sequence reads: CASSFKGSGSYNEQFF. CDR3 DNA sequence: TGTGCCAGCAGTTTTAAAGGGAGTGGGTCCTACAATGAGCAGTTCTTC.

This chain uses TRBV10-3 with TRBJ2-1, with 13 bases matching TRBD2. The germline CDR1 and CDR2 sequences are ENHRY and SYGVKD. This CDR3 has 16 amino acids. V shed 6 bases, J shed 6 bases, and the junction held 8 bases outside the gene matches. The CDR3 is CAIRTGLAGPGNEQFF. Written as DNA, the CDR3 is TGTGCCATCAGAACGGGACTAGCGGGACCAGGCAATGAGCAGTTCTTC.

This clonotype was counted between two and nine times. The chain is built from TRBV2 and TRBJ2-7; the D gene is possibly TRBD2 (5 bases). This CDR3 is 14 amino acids long. The germline CDR1 and CDR2 sequences are SNHLY and FYNNEI. Trimming stripped 0 bases from V and 7 bases from J, with 13 bases between. The CDR3 region has the DNA TGTGCCAGCAGTGAAGCGCTTGTTCCGGGGGAGCAGTACTTC. This gives the protein CASSEALVPGEQYF. Combining the CDR3 with reference TRBV2 and TRBJ2-7 gives the whole variable domain EPEVTQTPSHQVTQMGQEVILRCVPISNHLYFYWYRQILGQKVEFLVSFYNNEISEKSEIFDDQFSVERPDGSNFTLKIRSTKLEDSAMYFCASSEALVPGEQYFGPGTRLTVT.

V gene TRBV20-1 combines with J gene TRBJ2-1, with a possible D match to TRBD2 (6 bases). Between the trimmed V and J ends, which lost 6 bases and 2 bases, there was a span of 11 bases. Germline V gene sequence: CDR1 DFQATT, CDR2 SNEGSKA (reference sequence). This CDR3 is 13 amino acids long. CDR3 in DNA: TGCAGTGCACCGGGAGTAGCCTACAATGAGCAGTTCTTC. As protein: CSAPGVAYNEQFF.

In nucleotides, the CDR3 is TGCAGTGCTAGTGGGCAACCTGTCGGCAAGCACCAAGAGACCCAGTACTTC. Its protein is CSASGQPVGKHQETQYF. The V gene is TRBV20-1, the J gene TRBJ2-5; D call uncertain. V was clipped by 3 bases and J by 0 bases, with 20 bases between them. Germline loops: CDR1 DFQATT, CDR2 SNEGSKA (reference sequence). This CDR3 spans 17 amino acids.

The chain joins TRBV6-1 to TRBJ1-1; D unresolved. CDR3 length: 14 residues. Trimming removed 5 bases at V and 5 bases at J, with 15 bases between. CDR1 MNHNS and CDR2 SASEGT come from the germline V gene. The DNA for the CDR3 is TGTGCCAGCAGTCAAGAGGCCCGGCGGACTGAAGCTTTCTTT. This codes for CASSQEARRTEAFF.

The chain links TRBV2 to TRBJ2-1, with 9 nucleotides matching TRBD1. CDR3 length equals 14 residues. Per the germline V gene, CDR1 is SNHLY and CDR2 is FYNNEI. The V and J ends lost 7 bases and 8 bases, in that order; junction bases with no gene match: 9. The CDR3 DNA is TGTGCCAGCACCTCGGACAGGGGATTAGATGAGCAGTTCTTC. This codes for CASTSDRGLDEQFF.

The chain is built from TRBV20-1 and TRBJ2-4; TRBD2 matches 10 bases. CDR1 is DFQATT, CDR2 SNEGSKA, per germline (reference sequence). The CDR3 runs 15 residues. With 6 bases clipped from V and 0 bases from J, the junction kept 5 bases outside the gene matches. In nucleotides, the CDR3 is TGCAGTGCGAGCGGACTAGCGGAAGCCAAAAACATTCAGTACTTC. Translated, it gives CSASGLAEAKNIQYF.

The CDR3 DNA is TGCGCCAGCAGCCAAGTGTACTTTGGGGGGTTGACTAATGAAAAACTGTTTTTT. Translation gives CASSQVYFGGLTNEKLFF. This sequence joins TRBV4-1 and TRBJ1-4; TRBD1 is a possible D gene (5 bases). Germline CDR1 and CDR2: MGHRA and YSYEKL. The length of the CDR3 is 18 residues. The V end lost 1 base, the J end lost 2 bases, and 17 bases lay between the germline ends.

J is TRBJ2-1 and V is TRBV10-1; either TRBD1 or TRBD2 may supply D (5 bases each). The CDR3 runs to 14 residues. V shed 3 bases and J shed 4 bases, with 10 bases lying between them. The germline V gene encodes CDR1 WNHNN and CDR2 SYGVQD (reference sequence). Written as DNA, the CDR3 is TGCGCCAGCAGTGACCCGGGACCTTACAATGAGCAGTTCTTC. It codes for CASSDPGPYNEQFF.

The chain is built from TRBV5-1 and TRBJ2-2, with 7 bases that match TRBD1. The CDR3 sequence is 19 residues long. Germline V gene data show CDR1 as SGHRS and CDR2 as YFSETQ. V dropped 3 bases and J dropped 0; count of bases not matched to a gene: 14. The CDR3 DNA follows: TGCGCCAGCAGCTCGAAGGGACAGAGCCACAACTCGAACACCGGGGAGCTGTTTTTT. It yields the protein CASSSKGQSHNSNTGELFF.

This chain links TRBV12-3 or TRBV12-4 with TRBJ2-7; weak D call: TRBD1 (7 bases). Trimming cost V 5 bases and J 2 bases, with 19 bases left between them. The length of the CDR3 is 16 residues. CDR3 amino acids: CASSPRISGGTYEQYF. The CDR3 nucleotides read TGTGCCAGCAGTCCCCGCATTTCAGGGGGGACCTACGAGCAGTACTTC.

This chain connects TRBV2 to TRBJ2-3, with unresolved D. V lost 4 bases and J lost 0, with 11 bases in between. The CDR3 has 15 amino acids. The V gene's germline CDR1 is SNHLY and CDR2 FYNNEI. CDR3 loop: CASSAGKSSTDTQYF. Here the CDR3 DNA reads TGTGCCAGCAGTGCAGGAAAATCTAGCACAGATACGCAGTATTTT.

The chain carries TRBV6-5 and TRBJ1-2, with D tentatively TRBD1 (5 bases). Per the germline V gene, CDR1 is MNHEY and CDR2 is SVGAGI. Between the trimmed V and J ends, which lost 2 bases and 4 bases, there was a span of 14 bases. The CDR3 loop spans 15 amino acids. CDR3 bases: TGTGCCAGCAGTTACGGGGCCCCATCGACCTATGGCTACACCTTC. Protein sequence: CASSYGAPSTYGYTF.

This chain links TRBV12-3 or TRBV12-4 with TRBJ2-5; 9 positions match TRBD2. V was pared by 5 bases and J by 5 bases, with 3 bases of the junction left unmatched. The CDR3 spans 13 residues. The CDR3 region is CASSPLAGETQYF. CDR3 bases: TGTGCCAGCAGTCCCCTAGCGGGGGAGACCCAGTACTTC.

This chain connects TRBV25-1 to TRBJ2-3; no definite D call. This CDR3 is 14 amino acids long. Germline V gene lookup returns CDR1 MGHDK and CDR2 SYGVNS. V was trimmed by 4 bases and J by 5 bases, leaving 13 bases between them. CDR3 coding DNA: TGTGCCAGCAGTGCTTCGGGTGGTGGAGATACGCAGTATTTT. Amino acid sequence: CASSASGGGDTQYF.

The table lists this clonotype with a few counts. The chain employs TRBV20-1 and TRBJ2-3; TRBD2 is a possible D gene (6 bases). Germline values: CDR1 DFQATT, CDR2 SNEGSKA (reference sequence). This CDR3 spans 16 amino acids. Trimming shortened V by 5 bases and J by 0 bases, and 18 bases separated the two germline ends. Here the CDR3 DNA reads TGCAGTGCTCATCACCGGAGGGCCGGAAGCACAGATACGCAGTATTTT. This codes for CSAHHRRAGSTDTQYF.

This clonotype was counted at least ten times. V and J are TRBV5-1 and TRBJ2-7; a possible D gene is TRBD1 (6 bases). Looked up from germline, CDR1 is SGHRS and CDR2 is YFSETQ. Trimming removed 2 bases from V and 3 bases from J, with 18 bases in between. The CDR3 sequence is 16 residues long. CDR3 bases: TGCGCCAGCAGCTTTGGGGCTCGACAGGATTACTACGAGCAGTACTTC. It yields the protein CASSFGARQDYYEQYF.

This clonotype was detected a few times. The CDR3 nucleotides are TGTGCCAGCAGCTTAGTGCCCGGGAGTTACAATGAGCAGTTCTTC. Encoded protein: CASSLVPGSYNEQFF. V usage is TRBV7-2 and J usage is TRBJ2-1; D might be TRBD2 (6 bases). CDR3 length equals 15 residues. V lost 1 base and J 4 bases, leaving 11 bases between the germline ends. Looked up from germline, CDR1 is SGHTA and CDR2 is FQGNSA.

The J gene is TRBJ1-5, the V gene TRBV12-3 or TRBV12-4; weak D call: TRBD1 (6 bases). The V gene lost 5 bases and the J gene lost 5 bases, with 13 bases spanning the gap. This CDR3 comprises 14 residues. CDR3 nucleotide sequence: TGTGCCAGCAGTACGGGACATGTACATCAGCCCCAGCATTTT. Amino acids: CASSTGHVHQPQHF.